This passage covers 32 T cell receptor beta chains from one sample sequenced in a study of HIV-infected patients and healthy controls. No cell fractionation was done, so the repertoire covers all unsorted peripheral blood T cells. cDNA was made from approximately 0.55 ug RNA using alpha and beta constant primers. Each of the alpha and beta chains got its own library through chain-specific third strand synthesis with indices. TCRdb redid the calling of the 5' RACE reads with MiXCR, one entry per CDR3 protein. The sample holds approximately 9,600 distinct CDR3 sequences; about 5.2% are singletons and the top ten take roughly 15%. The specimen was blood, collected before antiretroviral therapy. These receptors were obtained from an adult with HIV infection.

This clonotype has at least ten counts. This sequence joins TRBV28 and TRBJ1-1; D gene uncertain. The germline V gene has CDR1 MDHEN and CDR2 SYDVKM. The CDR3 runs 14 residues. V was shortened by 6 bases and J by 0 bases, with 11 bases between the two germline ends. CDR3 sequence (DNA): TGTGCCAGCAGGGAAGGTCCCATGAACACTGAAGCTTTCTTT. As protein: CASREGPMNTEAFF.

This clonotype was seen ten or more times. The chain has TRBV2 and TRBJ1-1, with 7 positions matching TRBD1. V was pared by 8 bases and J by 2 bases, with 8 bases of the junction left unmatched. CDR3 size: 14 residues. The germline gives CDR1 SNHLY, CDR2 FYNNEI. CDR3 loop: CASARDSLNTEAFF. CDR3 nucleotide sequence: TGTGCCAGCGCCAGGGACAGCCTAAACACTGAAGCTTTCTTT.

This clonotype came up many times. The V gene is TRBV20-1, the J gene TRBJ2-3; D gene uncertain. The CDR3 loop spans 11 amino acids. Germline V gene data show CDR1 as DFQATT and CDR2 as SNEGSKA (reference sequence). Trimming cost V 3 bases and J 6 bases, with 7 bases left between them. The CDR3 nucleotides are TGCAGTGCTAGCAGCCCCGATACGCAGTATTTT. It specifies CSASSPDTQYF.

This clonotype was picked up many times. CDR3 protein: CASSLPDSTDTQYF. DNA for the CDR3: TGCGCCAGCAGCTTACCTGACAGCACAGATACGCAGTATTTT. This rearrangement joins TRBV5-1 to TRBJ2-3; D is unresolved. Germline V gives CDR1 SGHRS, CDR2 YFSETQ. The V end was cut by 2 bases, the J end by 0 bases, with 7 bases between. The CDR3 has 14 residues.

In its sample, this clonotype is medium-sized (0.01 to 0.1%). This chain uses TRBV7-6 with TRBJ1-1; 7 bases fit TRBD1. With 1 base clipped from V and 4 bases from J, the junction kept 9 bases outside the gene matches. The CDR3 sequence is 16 residues long. CDR1 and CDR2 (germline): SGHVS, FNYEAQ. CDR3 residues: CASSLGTGARVTEAFF. CDR3 DNA: TGTGCCAGCAGCTTAGGAACAGGGGCGCGGGTCACTGAAGCTTTCTTT.

This clonotype appeared many times. The chain employs TRBV7-9 and TRBJ2-1; 7 bases match TRBD2. J was trimmed by 0 bases and V by 2 bases; bases with no gene match: 1. This CDR3 spans 15 amino acids. Germline V gives CDR1 SEHNR, CDR2 FQNEAQ (reference sequence). The CDR3 reads CASSLWGGSYNEQFF. CDR3 DNA: TGTGCCAGCAGCTTATGGGGGGGCTCCTACAATGAGCAGTTCTTC.

This clonotype was counted many times. The chain has TRBV4-1 and TRBJ2-6; a weak D match, TRBD2 (6 bases). Germline V CDR1 and CDR2: MGHRA, YSYEKL. The CDR3 consists of 19 residues. V was trimmed by 4 bases and J by 2 bases, leaving 21 bases between them. The CDR3: CASSPPSIGGAPGANVLTF. CDR3 bases: TGCGCCAGCAGCCCGCCTAGTATCGGGGGAGCTCCTGGGGCCAACGTCCTGACTTTC.

This clonotype was recorded at least ten times. This chain joins TRBV24-1 and TRBJ2-3, with 7 bases identical to TRBD1. Germline CDR1 reads KGHDR; CDR2 reads SFDVKD. This CDR3 is 16 amino acids long. J lost 3 bases, V lost 3 bases, and 8 bases had no gene match. The CDR3 protein is CATSDRPWDSTDTQYF. The CDR3 DNA reads TGTGCCACCAGTGATCGCCCCTGGGACAGTACAGATACGCAGTATTTT.

The V call is TRBV7-8, the J call TRBJ1-2; 7 bases line up with TRBD1. The ends lost 6 bases at V and 7 bases at J; junction bases unmatched: 8. The CDR3 length is 13 residues. From germline, CDR1 is SGHVS and CDR2 FQNEAQ. The chain's CDR3 is CASSLRQGGGYTF. DNA of the CDR3: TGTGCCAGCAGTCTAAGACAGGGTGGTGGCTACACCTTC.

By its share, this clonotype is medium-sized. The chain has TRBV10-3 and TRBJ2-3; 9 bases fit TRBD2. The CDR3 has 15 residues. V trimming: 6 bases; J trimming: 2 bases; junction bases outside the gene matches: 6. The germline V gene has CDR1 ENHRY and CDR2 SYGVKD. The CDR3 DNA is TGTGCCATCAGAAGACTAGCGGATAACACAGATACGCAGTATTTT. Protein product: CAIRRLADNTDTQYF.

This clonotype was counted at least ten times. V is TRBV28 and J is TRBJ2-5; D is perhaps TRBD1 or TRBD2 (5 bases each). The CDR3 runs to 14 residues. Trimming left V 5 bases short and J 6 bases short, with 16 bases between. Germline V gene lookup returns CDR1 MDHEN and CDR2 SYDVKM. The CDR3 bases are TGTGCCAGCAGTCCTAGAGGGGACGGAAAGACCCAGTACTTC. As protein: CASSPRGDGKTQYF.

Ten or more counts support this clonotype. The rearrangement links TRBV29-1 to TRBJ2-5; 9 positions match TRBD1. With 4 bases clipped from V and 6 bases from J, the junction kept 6 bases outside the gene matches. CDR3 length equals 13 residues. Germline V lookup: CDR1 SQVTM, CDR2 ANQGSEA. The CDR3 sequence is CSVVVDRGKTQYF. In DNA form, the CDR3 reads TGCAGCGTTGTTGTTGACAGGGGGAAGACCCAGTACTTC.

This clonotype counts as medium-sized. V gene TRBV7-2 combines with J gene TRBJ1-3; TRBD1 aligns across 9 bases. V lost 1 base to trimming and J lost 0 bases; unmatched junction nucleotides: 19. The CDR3 consists of 22 residues. CDR1 and CDR2 (germline): SGHTA, FQGNSA. The DNA for the CDR3 is TGTGCCAGCAGCTTAGGGTCTGGGGGGGGACAGGGCGAACCACTCTCTGGAAACACCATATATTTT. Translating it yields CASSLGSGGGQGEPLSGNTIYF.

The table lists this clonotype with many counts. The V gene is TRBV27, the J gene TRBJ2-7; the match to TRBD2 covers 11 bases. Germline values: CDR1 MNHEY, CDR2 SMNVEV (reference sequence). Trimming took 4 bases from V and 3 from J; bases not matched to a gene: 14. The CDR3 covers 18 residues. As DNA, the CDR3 is TGTGCCAGCAGTTCCCAGAGAGGACTAGCGGGCGGAGGCTACGAGCAGTACTTC. Translated, it gives CASSSQRGLAGGGYEQYF.

This clonotype was detected ten times or more. The chain employs TRBV12-3 or TRBV12-4 and TRBJ1-2; maybe TRBD1 (5 bases). The CDR3 is made up of 16 amino acids. The germline V and J ends were trimmed by 3 bases and 0 bases, with 14 bases remaining between them. DNA for the CDR3: TGTGCCAGCAGTTTCTCTTCTGACAGCTCTAACTATGGCTACACCTTC. Its protein product is CASSFSSDSSNYGYTF.

The table lists this clonotype with a few counts. The rearrangement links TRBV4-2 to TRBJ1-1; 8 bases are a match to TRBD1. This CDR3 has 15 amino acids. The V segment lost 0 bases and the J segment 5 bases; nucleotides outside the gene matches: 5. The germline V gene encodes CDR1 LGHNA and CDR2 YNFKEQ. The CDR3 is CASSQDQGAETEAFF. CDR3 bases: TGTGCCAGCAGCCAAGACCAGGGGGCCGAGACTGAAGCTTTCTTT.

In its sample, this clonotype was seen many times. The chain is built from TRBV20-1 and TRBJ2-3; D remains ambiguous. Per germline, CDR1 DFQATT and CDR2 SNEGSKA (reference sequence). This CDR3 has 15 residues. Trimming left V 2 bases short and J 1 base short, with 13 bases between. The CDR3: CSARTSPSRTDTQYF. CDR3 sequence (DNA): TGCAGTGCTAGAACGTCCCCATCGCGCACAGATACGCAGTATTTT.

The sample holds many counts of this clonotype. The genes are TRBV7-9 and TRBJ2-7; a weak D match, TRBD1 (5 bases). Germline assignment: CDR1 SEHNR and CDR2 FQNEAQ (reference sequence). V gave up 4 bases and J gave up 4 bases, with 8 bases separating them. This CDR3 spans 12 amino acids. In DNA form, the CDR3 reads TGTGCCAGCAGCTCGACAGCTTACGAGCAGTACTTC. Its translation: CASSSTAYEQYF.

This clonotype occurred many times. The rearrangement links TRBV7-9 to TRBJ2-1; possibly TRBD1 for D (7 bases). The ends were cut back, 5 bases at V and 9 bases at J, with 14 bases in the middle. The CDR3 is 13 residues long. Germline V lookup: CDR1 SEHNR, CDR2 FQNEAQ (reference sequence). The CDR3 DNA reads TGTGCCAGCAGCGCGGGACAGCCGACTGAGCAGTTCTTC. Translation: CASSAGQPTEQFF.

This clonotype was observed many times. The chain recombines TRBV6-1 with TRBJ2-1; D is unclear. V dropped 4 bases and J dropped 0 bases, with 22 bases sitting between them. The CDR3 loop spans 19 amino acids. Per germline, CDR1 MNHNS and CDR2 SASEGT. The DNA of the CDR3 is TGTGCCAGCAGTGGAAGTCCAGACGAGTTAATGGGCTCCTACAATGAGCAGTTCTTC. This codes for CASSGSPDELMGSYNEQFF.

This sequence joins TRBV30 and TRBJ1-1; possibly TRBD1 for D (6 bases). This CDR3 spans 14 amino acids. Per germline, CDR1 GTSNPN and CDR2 SVGIG (reference sequence). Between the trimmed V and J ends, which lost 1 base and 5 bases, there was a span of 14 bases. The CDR3 here is CAWSELQGWTEAFF. The CDR3 DNA sequence: TGTGCCTGGAGTGAACTACAGGGTTGGACTGAAGCTTTCTTT.

This clonotype was recorded many times. CDR3 nucleotides: TGCAGCGTTGAAAGTTCTTGGGCGGCTGAAGCTTTCTTT. Protein product: CSVESSWAAEAFF. The chain carries TRBV29-1 and TRBJ1-1; D is undetermined. V was pared by 2 bases and J by 6 bases, with 13 bases between. The CDR3 spans 13 residues. Germline V CDR1 and CDR2: SQVTM, ANQGSEA. The whole variable domain, filled in from reference TRBV29-1 and TRBJ1-1, reads SAVISQKPSRDICQRGTSLTIQCQVDSQVTMMFWYRQQPGQSLTLIATANQGSEATYESGFVIDKFPISRPNLTFSTLTVSNMSPEDSSIYLCSVESSWAAEAFFGQGTRLTVV.

This clonotype is medium-sized. The rearrangement links TRBV7-9 to TRBJ2-5; the D gene could be TRBD1 or TRBD2 (5 bases each). Germline values: CDR1 SEHNR, CDR2 FQNEAQ (reference sequence). V gave up 2 bases and J gave up 2 bases, with 6 bases separating them. This CDR3 is built from 13 residues. CDR3 in amino acids: CASSLWGQETQYF. CDR3 in DNA: TGTGCCAGCAGCTTATGGGGGCAAGAGACCCAGTACTTC.

The sample holds a few counts of this clonotype. V is TRBV13 and J is TRBJ1-2; D is unclear. CDR3 length: 15 residues. Germline CDR1 PRHDT, CDR2 FYEKMQ (reference sequence). V lost 8 bases to trimming and J lost 1 base, with 17 bases between them. The CDR3 spells CASAYHDEHNYGYTF. In DNA form, the CDR3 reads TGTGCCAGCGCCTACCACGATGAACATAACTATGGCTACACCTTC.

This clonotype was recorded many times. The rearrangement links TRBV18 to TRBJ1-2; 7 bases align to TRBD1. Trimming at V came to 3 bases and at J to 7 bases, leaving 2 bases not matched to a gene. The CDR3 sequence is 12 residues long. Germline values: CDR1 KGHSH, CDR2 LQKENI. CDR3 region: CASSPTGSGYTF. DNA for the CDR3: TGTGCCAGCTCACCGACAGGGAGTGGCTACACCTTC.

By sample share, this clonotype is medium-sized. V usage is TRBV6-1 and J usage is TRBJ1-1; D is perhaps TRBD1 (6 bases). V lost 5 bases to trimming and J lost 2 bases, with 18 bases between them. This CDR3 comprises 16 residues. Germline CDR1 MNHNS, CDR2 SASEGT. The CDR3: CASSTNRARGNTEAFF. The DNA for the CDR3 is TGTGCCAGCAGTACTAACAGGGCCCGGGGTAACACTGAAGCTTTCTTT.

This clonotype occurred many times. The V call is TRBV11-2, the J call TRBJ2-1; 8 positions agree with TRBD2. Trimming at V came to 4 bases and at J to 6 bases, leaving 14 bases not matched to a gene. CDR3 length: 17 amino acids. Per the germline V gene, CDR1 is SGHAT and CDR2 is FQNNGV. The CDR3 spells CASSSLVKSGRFNEQFF. DNA for the CDR3: TGTGCCAGCAGCTCATTGGTTAAAAGCGGGAGATTCAATGAGCAGTTCTTC.

This clonotype was detected many times. The rearrangement links TRBV7-9 to TRBJ1-2; D unresolved. CDR3 length equals 14 residues. Looked up from germline, CDR1 is SEHNR and CDR2 is FQNEAQ (reference sequence). Trimming stripped 3 bases from V and 0 bases from J, with 8 bases between. CDR3 nucleotides: TGTGCCAGCAGCTTCCCAGATACTAACTATGGCTACACCTTC. Its translation is CASSFPDTNYGYTF.

This clonotype was seen ten or more times. The rearrangement links TRBV6-6 to TRBJ2-2, with D uncertain. Trimming cost V 6 bases and J 6 bases, with 11 bases left between them. The CDR3 contains 13 residues. CDR1 MNHNY and CDR2 SVGAGI come from the germline V gene (reference sequence). For the CDR3, the DNA is TGTGCCAGCAGCCCTATTGGCCCCGGGGAGCTGTTTTTT. This translates into CASSPIGPGELFF.

Many counts were recorded for this clonotype. The chain uses TRBV7-2 and TRBJ2-7; weak D call: TRBD2 (6 bases). The germline V and J ends were trimmed by 2 bases and 3 bases, with 14 bases remaining between them. In germline, CDR1 is SGHTA, CDR2 FQGNSA. The CDR3 runs 15 residues. Written as DNA, the CDR3 is TGTGCCAGCAGCTTATTGGGGACTGGGCACTACGAGCAGTACTTC. Translation gives CASSLLGTGHYEQYF. The entire variable domain, with the rest obtained from reference TRBV7-2 and TRBJ2-7, is as follows: GAGVSQSPSNKVTEKGKDVELRCDPISGHTALYWYRQSLGQGLEFLIYFQGNSAPDKSGLPSDRFSAERTGGSVSTLTIQRTQQEDSAVYLCASSLLGTGHYEQYFGPGTRLTVT.

This clonotype appeared many times. The chain is built from TRBV7-9 and TRBJ1-1, with unresolved D. The germline V gene encodes CDR1 SEHNR and CDR2 FQNEAQ (reference sequence). V lost 4 bases and J 4 bases, leaving 19 bases between the germline ends. The CDR3 is 16 amino acids. Here the CDR3 reads CASSWAEKYGSTEAFF. The CDR3 DNA is TGTGCCAGCAGCTGGGCCGAGAAGTATGGGAGCACTGAAGCTTTCTTT.

This clonotype was detected many times. The chain uses TRBV2 and TRBJ1-1; no clear D gene. The CDR3 is 13 residues long. The V and J ends lost 5 bases and 4 bases respectively, with 11 bases between them. Per germline, CDR1 SNHLY and CDR2 FYNNEI. Written as DNA, the CDR3 is TGTGCCAGCAGTAAGACGGAGGGCACTGAAGCTTTCTTT. It is translated as CASSKTEGTEAFF.